The 28 T cell receptor beta chains below were found in one sample sequenced in a study of PD-L1 blockade in urothelial cancer. Sequenced by immunoSEQ multiplex PCR; TCRdb stores in-frame clones only, minus some. This repertoire shows under 40,000 clones, approximately 80% found once; its top ten account for under 8%. Time point noted: pretreatment peripheral blood. Sequencing was performed on PBMCs, taken around atezolizumab (anti-PD-L1) treatment. All receptors come from a man aged 55 to 70 with urothelial cancer.

The gene calls are TRBV4-1 and TRBJ1-4; tentative D call: TRBD1 (6 bases). The CDR3 loop spans 20 amino acids. Trimming took 0 bases from V and 4 from J, leaving 24 bases between them. Germline assignment: CDR1 MGHRA and CDR2 YSYEKL. The CDR3 here is CASSQDRGHNQGQNNEKLFF. CDR3 coding DNA: TGCGCCAGCAGCCAAGATAGGGGACACAACCAAGGGCAAAATAATGAAAAACTGTTTTTT.

The CDR3 nucleotides are TGTGCCAGCAGTTTCCTAGTAATGAACACTGAAGCTTTCTTT. Translating it yields CASSFLVMNTEAFF. The chain uses TRBV28 and TRBJ1-1; D is uncertain. The germline V and J ends were trimmed by 3 bases and 0 bases, with 8 bases remaining between them. CDR3 length: 14 residues. CDR1 is MDHEN, CDR2 SYDVKM, per germline.

V and J are TRBV27 and TRBJ2-3; D remains ambiguous. Trimming removed 5 bases from V and 1 base from J, with 7 bases in between. Germline CDR1 reads MNHEY; CDR2 reads SMNVEV (reference sequence). This CDR3 comprises 13 residues. CDR3 in amino acids: CASSNYRTDTQYF. Here the CDR3 DNA reads TGTGCCAGCAGTAACTACCGCACAGATACGCAGTATTTT.

This chain connects TRBV4-1 to TRBJ2-3; maybe TRBD2 (6 bases). Germline V gene sequence: CDR1 MGHRA, CDR2 YSYEKL. This CDR3 has 14 amino acids. Trimming pared 4 bases from V and 3 bases from J, leaving 11 bases between. Written as DNA, the CDR3 is TGCGCCAGCAGCCGAGGGGAGGTGACAGATACGCAGTATTTT. This gives the protein CASSRGEVTDTQYF.

The V call is TRBV5-1, the J call TRBJ2-7; TRBD1 aligns across 9 bases. Looked up from germline, CDR1 is SGHRS and CDR2 is YFSETQ. The length of the CDR3 is 16 residues. The trim removed 3 bases at V and 8 bases at J, leaving 15 bases unmatched. The CDR3 DNA reads TGCGCCAGCAGCTCGCAATGGACAGGGGAGTCGAGAAAGCAGTACTTC. Its protein is CASSSQWTGESRKQYF.

This sequence joins TRBV4-2 and TRBJ1-1; D is undetermined. The CDR3 length is 15 residues. V shed 5 bases and J shed 6 bases, with 19 bases lying between them. Germline V gene data show CDR1 as LGHNA and CDR2 as YNFKEQ. CDR3 sequence reads: CASSYRTPRGAEAFF. CDR3 DNA: TGTGCCAGCAGCTATCGGACTCCCCGAGGCGCTGAAGCTTTCTTT.

The J gene is TRBJ2-7, the V gene TRBV30; tentatively, D is TRBD1 (5 bases). Germline V gene data show CDR1 as GTSNPN and CDR2 as SVGIG (reference sequence). Trimming shortened V by 0 bases and J by 3 bases, and 9 bases separated the two germline ends. This CDR3 comprises 13 residues. This CDR3 reads CAWSVRTGYEQYF. DNA for the CDR3: TGTGCCTGGAGTGTACGCACAGGCTACGAGCAGTACTTC.

The rearrangement links TRBV7-2 to TRBJ2-7, with 9 bases matching TRBD2. In germline, CDR1 is SGHTA, CDR2 FQGNSA. Losses at the gene ends were 1 base for V and 2 bases for J; bases not matched to a gene: 6. This CDR3 has 16 residues. The CDR3 region is CASSLGERGAPYEQYF. The DNA for the CDR3 is TGTGCCAGCAGCTTAGGGGAGCGGGGGGCTCCCTACGAGCAGTACTTC. Combining the CDR3 with reference TRBV7-2 and TRBJ2-7 gives the whole variable domain GAGVSQSPSNKVTEKGKDVELRCDPISGHTALYWYRQSLGQGLEFLIYFQGNSAPDKSGLPSDRFSAERTGGSVSTLTIQRTQQEDSAVYLCASSLGERGAPYEQYFGPGTRLTVT.

The rearrangement links TRBV6-1 to TRBJ2-7, with D possibly TRBD2 on 5 matching bases. V gave up 0 bases and J gave up 1 base, with 7 bases separating them. This CDR3 has 14 residues. The germline CDR1 and CDR2 sequences are MNHNS and SASEGT. The CDR3 loop is CASSEARESYEQYF. The CDR3 bases are TGTGCCAGCAGTGAAGCACGGGAATCCTACGAGCAGTACTTC.

The CDR3 region has the DNA TGTGCCAGCAGCTCTCGGGGACAGACGGACGAGCAGTACTTC. Translation gives CASSSRGQTDEQYF. V is TRBV7-9 and J is TRBJ2-7; 7 bases align to TRBD1. The length of the CDR3 is 14 residues. Germline V gene data show CDR1 as SEHNR and CDR2 as FQNEAQ (reference sequence). Unmatched junction bases numbered 8, after V lost 4 bases and J lost 5 bases.

In its sample, this clone ranks as medium-sized. V and J are TRBV5-1 and TRBJ1-1; D not certain. Germline lookup yields CDR1 SGHRS and CDR2 YFSETQ. Trimming took off 4 bases at V and 1 base at J, with 11 bases between the two ends. The CDR3 contains 14 residues. The CDR3 region has the DNA TGCGCCAGCAGCATAGATTTTTCGAACACTGAAGCTTTCTTT. Protein sequence: CASSIDFSNTEAFF. Together with reference TRBV5-1 and TRBJ1-1, the CDR3 gives the full variable domain: KAGVTQTPRYLIKTRGQQVTLSCSPISGHRSVSWYQQTPGQGLQFLFEYFSETQRNKGNFPGRFSGRQFSNSRSEMNVSTLELGDSALYLCASSIDFSNTEAFFGQGTRLTVV.

The V gene is TRBV28, the J gene TRBJ2-1; TRBD2 aligns across 9 bases. The CDR3 runs to 16 residues. CDR1 and CDR2 (germline): MDHEN, SYDVKM. V lost 6 bases and J lost 4; bases outside the gene matches: 10. The CDR3 region is CASREQLAGHYNEQFF. Here the CDR3 DNA reads TGTGCCAGCAGGGAACAACTAGCGGGCCATTACAATGAGCAGTTCTTC. Looking up the rest from reference TRBV28 and TRBJ2-1 gives the full variable domain: DVKVTQSSRYLVKRTGEKVFLECVQDMDHENMFWYRQDPGLGLRLIYFSYDVKMKEKGDIPEGYSVSREKKERFSLILESASTNQTSMYLCASREQLAGHYNEQFFGPGTRLTVL.

CDR3 amino acids: CASSLAQGEKDTGELFF. The CDR3, as DNA: TGTGCCAGCAGCTTAGCACAGGGGGAAAAAGACACCGGGGAGCTGTTTTTT. The chain combines TRBV7-6 with TRBJ2-2; 8 bases fit TRBD1. Germline assignment: CDR1 SGHVS and CDR2 FNYEAQ. There are 17 residues in the CDR3. V lost 0 bases to trimming and J lost 3 bases; unmatched junction nucleotides: 6.

V is TRBV6-1 and J is TRBJ2-7, with D uncertain. The CDR3 is made up of 13 amino acids. Germline assignment: CDR1 MNHNS and CDR2 SASEGT. Trimming cost V 2 bases and J 3 bases, with 8 bases left between them. The CDR3 spells CASSEQSIYEQYF. CDR3 in DNA: TGTGCCAGCAGTGAACAGTCCATCTACGAGCAGTACTTC.

The chain has TRBV4-1 and TRBJ1-4; 7 nucleotides match TRBD1. Trimming at V came to 2 bases and at J to 7 bases, leaving 7 bases not matched to a gene. In germline, CDR1 is MGHRA, CDR2 YSYEKL. This CDR3 is 15 amino acids long. The CDR3 DNA follows: TGCGCCAGCAGCCAACCCGGTCAGGGGGTTGAAAAACTGTTTTTT. It translates to CASSQPGQGVEKLFF.

This clone was seen a handful of times. The chain uses TRBV5-1 and TRBJ1-5; TRBD1 aligns across 7 bases. The V segment lost 0 bases and the J segment 5 bases; nucleotides outside the gene matches: 5. Germline loops: CDR1 SGHRS, CDR2 YFSETQ. This CDR3 has 15 residues. This chain's CDR3 is CASSLGQGGYQPQHF. In nucleotides, the CDR3 is TGCGCCAGCAGCTTGGGGCAGGGGGGATATCAGCCCCAGCATTTT.

The chain recombines TRBV9 with TRBJ2-3; the D gene is possibly TRBD2 (5 bases). This CDR3 has 16 amino acids. The V end lost 3 bases, the J end lost 4 bases, and 18 bases lay between the germline ends. Per germline, CDR1 SGDLS and CDR2 YYNGEE. The CDR3 loop reads CASSGPATTNADTQYF. DNA of the CDR3: TGTGCCAGCAGCGGACCCGCCACGACTAACGCAGATACGCAGTATTTT.

The V gene is TRBV5-1, the J gene TRBJ2-7, with D maybe TRBD1 (6 bases). CDR1 SGHRS and CDR2 YFSETQ come from the germline V gene. Trimming cost V 2 bases and J 7 bases, with 22 bases left between them. There are 16 residues in the CDR3. Here the CDR3 reads CASSLRGAGGQGEQYF. The DNA for the CDR3 is TGCGCCAGCAGCTTACGCGGCGCTGGGGGACAAGGGGAGCAGTACTTC.

The chain employs TRBV5-1 and TRBJ1-6; TRBD1 aligns across 10 bases. The CDR3 is 16 amino acids. V gave up 4 bases and J gave up 7 bases; unmatched junction bases: 8. The V gene's germline CDR1 is SGHRS and CDR2 YFSETQ. The CDR3 region has the DNA TGCGCCAGCAGCCCGGAGGGACAGGGGAAGAATTCACCCCTCCACTTT. This encodes CASSPEGQGKNSPLHF. The whole variable domain, remainder taken from reference TRBV5-1 and TRBJ1-6, is KAGVTQTPRYLIKTRGQQVTLSCSPISGHRSVSWYQQTPGQGLQFLFEYFSETQRNKGNFPGRFSGRQFSNSRSEMNVSTLELGDSALYLCASSPEGQGKNSPLHFGNGTRLTVT.

The chain recombines TRBV5-4 with TRBJ1-1; D is unclear. The CDR3 has 15 residues. V lost 0 bases and J 1 base, leaving 10 bases between the germline ends. The germline V gene has CDR1 SGHNT and CDR2 YYREEE (reference sequence). CDR3 region: CASSLVEGANTEAFF. The CDR3 nucleotides are TGTGCCAGCAGCTTGGTCGAAGGAGCGAACACTGAAGCTTTCTTT. The entire variable domain, with the rest obtained from reference TRBV5-4 and TRBJ1-1, is as follows: ETGVTQSPTHLIKTRGQQVTLRCSSQSGHNTVSWYQQALGQGPQFIFQYYREEENGRGNFPPRFSGLQFPNYSSELNVNALELDDSALYLCASSLVEGANTEAFFGQGTRLTVV.

The rearrangement joins TRBV6-1 to TRBJ1-2; D call uncertain. The CDR3 length is 11 residues. The germline V and J ends were trimmed by 1 base and 8 bases, with 5 bases remaining between them. CDR1 is MNHNS and CDR2 is SASEGT in the germline V gene. DNA for the CDR3: TGTGCCAGCAGTGAAGTAGTGGGCTACACCTTC. Encoded protein: CASSEVVGYTF.

In this sample, this clone turned up once. This chain joins TRBV28 and TRBJ2-1; TRBD2 matches at 10 bases. V lost 7 bases and J lost 2; bases outside the gene matches: 5. The CDR3 contains 15 residues. Germline loops: CDR1 MDHEN, CDR2 SYDVKM. CDR3 sequence (DNA): TGTGCCAGCACTCAAGCGGGGGGGACCTACAATGAGCAGTTCTTC. Its translation: CASTQAGGTYNEQFF.

V gene TRBV11-2 combines with J gene TRBJ2-4; D might be TRBD1 (6 bases). V dropped 2 bases and J dropped 1 base, with 12 bases sitting between them. From germline, CDR1 is SGHAT and CDR2 FQNNGV. The CDR3 covers 16 residues. CDR3 bases: TGTGCCAGCAGCTTATTTGGGGGCTCGGCCAAAAACATTCAGTACTTC. Its translation is CASSLFGGSAKNIQYF.

The chain is built from TRBV10-2 and TRBJ2-1; 7 nucleotides line up with TRBD1. J was trimmed by 10 bases and V by 3 bases; bases with no gene match: 3. The V gene's germline CDR1 is WSHSY and CDR2 SAAADI. The CDR3 is 12 amino acids. The CDR3 sequence is CASSDPDREQFF. In DNA form, the CDR3 reads TGCGCCAGCAGTGACCCGGACAGGGAGCAGTTCTTC.

Comment on this clone: An end of the junction differs from the germline gene, which may be a read error. The chain is built from TRBV30 and TRBJ1-2; 7 bases align to TRBD1. The length of the CDR3 is 11 residues. The germline V gene has CDR1 GTSNPN and CDR2 SVGIG (reference sequence). The CDR3 bases are TGTGCCTGGAGTTCGGCAGGGGGTCTGCACTTC. Translating gives CAWSSAGGLHF.

This clone came up once. The rearrangement links TRBV27 to TRBJ2-5; TRBD2 aligns across 9 bases. CDR1 is MNHEY, CDR2 SMNVEV, per germline (reference sequence). The CDR3 consists of 16 residues. Unmatched junction bases numbered 10, after V lost 4 bases and J lost 4 bases. CDR3 in DNA: TGTGCCAGCAGTTCGCTTCGCGGGGGGGGGCGAGAGACCCAGTACTTC. Amino acids: CASSSLRGGGRETQYF.

This clone ranks as medium-sized. This chain joins TRBV27 and TRBJ1-6; the match to TRBD1 covers 10 bases. Germline-derived CDR1 and CDR2 are MNHEY and SMNVEV (reference sequence). V trimming: 4 bases; J trimming: 8 bases; junction bases outside the gene matches: 5. The CDR3 loop spans 15 amino acids. The CDR3 region is CASSYDRGPDSPLHF. In DNA, the CDR3 is TGTGCCAGCAGTTACGACAGGGGGCCGGATTCACCCCTCCACTTT.

The chain combines TRBV5-1 with TRBJ1-6; 12 nucleotides match TRBD1. V shed 3 bases, J shed 10 bases, and the junction held 11 bases outside the gene matches. This CDR3 is built from 17 residues. CDR1 SGHRS and CDR2 YFSETQ come from the germline V gene. The CDR3 DNA is TGCGCCAGCAGCTGGACCGCAGGGACAGGGGGCGCCTCACCCCTCCACTTT. Translation: CASSWTAGTGGASPLHF.